A single sample gave rise to the 15 T cell receptor beta chains below, sequenced in a study of T-cell memory formation after mild COVID-19. TCRdb re-called the 5' RACE reads with MiXCR, one entry per CDR3 protein. This table has about 340,000 distinct CDR3 sequences, under 15% appearing once. Input material: PBMCs or a T cell subset sorted from them (not recorded which). The source is a young man who had mild COVID-19 (a few samples of this study predate the infection). Cell type and time point are not known.

This clonotype was counted between two and nine times. The genes are TRBV7-2 and TRBJ2-1; possibly TRBD1 for D (5 bases). Per the germline V gene, CDR1 is SGHTA and CDR2 is FQGNSA. CDR3 length: 14 residues. The germline V and J ends were trimmed by 5 bases and 10 bases, with 18 bases remaining between them. The CDR3 DNA is TGTGCCAGCAGCCCTGGCGGTAACTCAGGGGAGCAGTTCTTC. The encoded protein is CASSPGGNSGEQFF.

DNA for the CDR3: TGTGCCAGCAGTTTGGGGGGAAACCCCTACAATGAGCAGTTCTTC. Its translation is CASSLGGNPYNEQFF. The V call is TRBV12-3 or TRBV12-4, the J call TRBJ2-1; D may be TRBD2 (6 bases). V shed 3 bases and J shed 2 bases, with 11 bases lying between them. The CDR3 is made up of 15 amino acids.

This clonotype was detected only a few times. J is TRBJ2-3 and V is TRBV20-1, with 8 bases lining up with TRBD2. The junction had 3 bases not matched to a gene; V was cut back by 4 bases and J by 0 bases. The CDR3 runs 14 residues. Germline loops: CDR1 DFQATT, CDR2 SNEGSKA (reference sequence). This chain's CDR3 is CSAIGGGSTDTQYF. The CDR3 DNA is TGCAGTGCTATCGGGGGGGGAAGCACAGATACGCAGTATTTT.

The chain links TRBV5-6 to TRBJ2-4; D gene ambiguous. Germline V gives CDR1 SGHDT, CDR2 YYEEEE. The length of the CDR3 is 14 residues. V lost 2 bases, J lost 9 bases, and 15 bases lay in between. Here the CDR3 DNA reads TGTGCCAGCAGCTTAACGGCCCCACCGGGCATTCAGTACTTC. It yields the protein CASSLTAPPGIQYF.

Only one count was recorded for this clonotype. This may be a read error, as it is one base from a much larger clone. The CDR3 ends on some other residue instead of the conserved phenylalanine or tryptophan, so this is likely a read error. The rearrangement joins TRBV7-9 to TRBJ1-5; the D is unclear. V was clipped by 6 bases and J by 4 bases, with 10 bases between them. This CDR3 is built from 13 residues. The germline CDR1 and CDR2 sequences are SEHNR and FQNEAQ (reference sequence). DNA of the CDR3: TGTGCCAGCAGTCTTCCGGGGAATCAGCCCCAGCATTCT. It is translated as CASSLPGNQPQHS.

With respect to this clonotype: At one end the junction does not follow the germline gene, possibly because of a read error. V and J are TRBV7-7 and TRBJ2-1; D may be TRBD1 or TRBD2 (5 bases each). Germline values: CDR1 SSHAT, CDR2 FNYEAQ (reference sequence). CDR3 length: 15 amino acids. The CDR3 region is CASSFNRGPGVEQFF. CDR3 sequence (DNA): TGTGCTAGCAGCTTTAACCGGGGACCCGGCGTTGAGCAGTTCTTC.

This clonotype was counted ten times or more. The chain has TRBV4-1 and TRBJ2-2, with 10 nucleotides matching TRBD2. There are 20 residues in the CDR3. From germline, CDR1 is MGHRA and CDR2 YSYEKL. The junction had 14 bases not matched to a gene; V was cut back by 4 bases and J by 0 bases. The CDR3 region has the DNA TGCGCCAGCAGCCGTCTTGGTTATCTAGCGGGGGCCACGAACACCGGGGAGCTGTTTTTT. The encoded protein is CASSRLGYLAGATNTGELFF.

This clonotype occurred a few times. The chain carries TRBV5-1 and TRBJ1-1, with D uncertain. There are 14 residues in the CDR3. Germline CDR1 reads SGHRS; CDR2 reads YFSETQ. The V gene lost 0 bases and the J gene lost 1 base, with 7 bases spanning the gap. The CDR3 spells CASSLGQRNTEAFF. The CDR3 DNA sequence: TGCGCCAGCAGCTTGGGGCAGAGGAACACTGAAGCTTTCTTT.

The table lists this clonotype with many counts. This sequence joins TRBV5-1 and TRBJ1-1, with 9 bases aligning to TRBD1. V was pared by 4 bases and J by 4 bases, with 8 bases of the junction left unmatched. The CDR3 length is 15 residues. Germline V gene data show CDR1 as SGHRS and CDR2 as YFSETQ. The DNA for the CDR3 is TGCGCCAGCAGCGGAGGGACAGGGAGGAGCACTGAAGCTTTCTTT. It yields the protein CASSGGTGRSTEAFF.

This clonotype was seen many times. V gene TRBV5-5 combines with J gene TRBJ2-1; no firm D call. V was pared by 0 bases and J by 6 bases, with 7 bases between. CDR1 and CDR2 (germline): SGHKS, YYEKEE (reference sequence). The CDR3 runs 13 residues. The CDR3 reads CASSLGVLNEQFF. The CDR3 DNA reads as TGTGCCAGCAGCTTGGGGGTCCTCAATGAGCAGTTCTTC.

In this sample, this clonotype turned up many times. The V call is TRBV5-1, the J call TRBJ2-7; perhaps TRBD1 as D (5 bases). CDR3 length: 14 amino acids. The germline V gene has CDR1 SGHRS and CDR2 YFSETQ. Between the trimmed V and J ends, which lost 1 base and 3 bases, there was a span of 11 bases. CDR3 region: CASSLSGNGYEQYF. The CDR3 DNA reads as TGCGCCAGCAGCTTGTCAGGGAACGGCTACGAGCAGTACTTC.

The genes are TRBV11-2 and TRBJ2-1; TRBD2 agrees at 8 bases. J was trimmed by 8 bases and V by 2 bases; bases with no gene match: 8. The CDR3 is made up of 15 amino acids. Germline V gene lookup returns CDR1 SGHAT and CDR2 FQNNGV. The CDR3 loop is CASSLYPGGPYEQFF. CDR3 bases: TGTGCCAGCAGCTTATATCCGGGGGGGCCCTATGAGCAGTTCTTC. Drawing the rest from reference TRBV11-2 and TRBJ2-1, the complete variable domain is EAGVAQSPRYKIIEKRQSVAFWCNPISGHATLYWYQQILGQGPKLLIQFQNNGVVDDSQLPKDRFSAERLKGVDSTLKIQPAKLEDSAVYLCASSLYPGGPYEQFFGPGTRLTVL.

This chain joins TRBV7-2 and TRBJ2-7, with TRBD1 matching over 9 bases. V gave up 8 bases and J gave up 6 bases; unmatched junction bases: 11. The CDR3 has 14 residues. Germline V gives CDR1 SGHTA, CDR2 FQGNSA. The CDR3 bases are TGTGCCAGCGCGACCGGGACAGGGCGGGCCGAGCAGTACGTC. This codes for CASATGTGRAEQYV.

This clonotype was seen more than once but under ten times. The chain employs TRBV12-3 or TRBV12-4 and TRBJ2-3, with TRBD1 identical over 8 bases. The CDR3 extends over 16 amino acids. The J segment lost 1 base and the V segment lost 6 bases, leaving 9 bases of the junction unmatched. The CDR3 sequence is CASRGVTDRGTDTQYF. For the CDR3, the DNA is TGTGCCAGCAGGGGGGTTACGGACAGGGGCACAGATACGCAGTATTTT.

The chain recombines TRBV30 with TRBJ2-3; unclear D gene. V gave up 6 bases and J gave up 2 bases, with 9 bases separating them. The CDR3 totals 12 residues. CDR1 is GTSNPN, CDR2 SVGIG, per germline (reference sequence). The CDR3 is CACSTITDTQYF. As DNA, the CDR3 is TGTGCCTGTAGTACGATCACAGATACGCAGTATTTT.